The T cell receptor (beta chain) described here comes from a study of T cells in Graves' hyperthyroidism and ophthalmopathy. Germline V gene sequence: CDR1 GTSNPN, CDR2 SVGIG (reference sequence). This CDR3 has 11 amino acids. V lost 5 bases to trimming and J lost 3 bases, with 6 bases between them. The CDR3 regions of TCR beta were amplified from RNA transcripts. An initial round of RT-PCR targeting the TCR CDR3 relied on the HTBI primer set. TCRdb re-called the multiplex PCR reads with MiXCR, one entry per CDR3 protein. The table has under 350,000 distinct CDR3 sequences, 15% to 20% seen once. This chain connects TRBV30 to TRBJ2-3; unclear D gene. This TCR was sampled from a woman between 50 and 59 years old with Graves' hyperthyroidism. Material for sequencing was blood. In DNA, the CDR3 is TGTGCCTGGGCCGGGACAGATACGCAGTATTTT. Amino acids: CAWAGTDTQYF.